This is a list of T cell receptor beta chains from one sample in a study of identical twins. MiXCR was run by TCRdb on the 5' RACE reads, yielding one entry per CDR3 protein. The table lists roughly 1.6 million distinct CDR3 sequences, 25% to 35% of them singletons. Sequencing was done on a sample of cord blood. All receptors come from a newborn girl in good health. Each CDR3 is given with its conserved first and last residue. The D gene is left open where the match is weak. Rows may omit the clone size; those that give it use once, few, many or a size class.

j_call d_call v_call cdr3_length clone_size cdr3_nt cdr3_aa
TRBJ1-1 NA TRBV3-1 14 few TGTGCCAGCAGCCAAGATCTGACGAACACTGAGGCTTTCTTT CASSQDLTNTEAFF
TRBJ1-6 NA TRBV3-1 13 NA TGTGCCAGCAGCCCCAACAGAAATTCACCCCTCCACTTT CASSPNRNSPLHF
TRBJ2-5 NA TRBV12-3/TRBV12-4 13 NA TGTGCCAGCAGCCCAGACGTGCAAGAGACCCAGTACTTC CASSPDVQETQYF
TRBJ2-5 NA TRBV4-2 11 many TGTGCCAGCAGCCAAGGTGAAGAGCAGTACTTC CASSQGEEQYF
TRBJ2-7 TRBD1 TRBV2 12 few TGTGCCAGGGGACAGAGGAGCAACGAGCAGTACTTC CARGQRSNEQYF
TRBJ2-3 NA TRBV27 15 NA TGTGCCAGCGGTCTCACGCGTCACCTTAGGGATACGCAGTATTTT CASGLTRHLRDTQYF
TRBJ2-7 NA TRBV3-1 12 many TGTGCCAGCAGCCAAGGGGTCTACGAGCAGTACTTC CASSQGVYEQYF
TRBJ2-3 NA TRBV6-6 13 many TGTGCCAGCAGTTGGTTGGGAGCAGCTACGCAGTATTTT CASSWLGAATQYF
TRBJ2-5 NA TRBV24-1 13 few TGTGCCACCAGTGCAAGGGGTGGGGAGACCCAGTACTTC CATSARGGETQYF
TRBJ1-2 NA TRBV2 13 NA TGTGCCAGTACCGGCGGGTTACGGTATGGCTACACCTTC CASTGGLRYGYTF
TRBJ2-5 TRBD2 TRBV28 14 few TGTGCCACGCGACTAGCGGGTGCCCAAGAGACCCAGTACTTC CATRLAGAQETQYF
TRBJ1-1 NA TRBV5-1 15 NA TGCGCCAGCAGCCCTGCACGGAGTTTAGGATTGAAAGCTTTCTTT CASSPARSLGLKAFF
TRBJ2-7 NA TRBV21-1 16 NA TGTGCCAGCAGCAAAGCCCCAGAGGGGATTGGCTACGAGCAGTACTTC CASSKAPEGIGYEQYF
TRBJ2-1 TRBD2 TRBV7-2 15 NA TGTGCCAGCAGCTTAAGTGCGGGGGAGCACAATGAGCAGTTCTTC CASSLSAGEHNEQFF
TRBJ1-2 NA TRBV27 14 many TGTGCCAGCAGTTTATCGATTATAGGGAATGGCTACACCTTC CASSLSIIGNGYTF
TRBJ2-1 TRBD2 TRBV9 18 NA TGTGCCAGCAGGTCACCCGGGACTAGCGAGAGACCCTACAATGAGCAGTTCTTC CASRSPGTSERPYNEQFF
TRBJ1-2 TRBD1 TRBV9 17 few TGTGCCAGCAGCCCAAGGGGCGGGACAGGGGTAAACTATGGCTACACCTTC CASSPRGGTGVNYGYTF
TRBJ2-1 TRBD2 TRBV7-2 15 once TGTGCCAGCAGACCCCCGGGACTATCGGGCAATGAGCAGTTCTTC CASRPPGLSGNEQFF
TRBJ2-3 NA TRBV7-2 13 NA TGTGCCAGCAGCTTAGCATCCAACGTTCCGCAGTATTTT CASSLASNVPQYF
TRBJ1-5 NA TRBV10-3 14 NA TGTGCCATCAGTGAAGAAACAGGGAATCAGCCCCAGCATTTT CAISEETGNQPQHF
TRBJ2-3 NA TRBV29-1 13 many TGCAGCGTTGAATTCGGGATCTCAGATACGCAGTATTTT CSVEFGISDTQYF
TRBJ2-3 NA TRBV7-2 14 few TGTGCCAGCAGCTTATATTTCGGGACAGATACGCAGTATTTT CASSLYFGTDTQYF
TRBJ2-7 TRBD2 TRBV2 13 NA TGTGCCAGCAGTACTAGCGTGACCTACGAGCAGTACTTC CASSTSVTYEQYF
TRBJ2-1 TRBD1 TRBV7-2 16 few TGTGCCAGCAGCCAAACATTGGGACAGGGGAGAAATGAGCAGTTCTTC CASSQTLGQGRNEQFF
TRBJ1-5 NA TRBV20-1 11 NA TGCAGTGCTCCTCATTCTCAGCCCCAGCATTTT CSAPHSQPQHF
TRBJ2-7 NA TRBV5-1 14 few TGCGCCAGCAGCCCCTCAGACGCCACCTACGAGCAGTACTTC CASSPSDATYEQYF
TRBJ2-1 TRBD2 TRBV5-1 18 NA TGCGCCAGCAGCTTAACCATACCGGGACTAGGGTTGGGGGCTGAGCAGTTCTTC CASSLTIPGLGLGAEQFF
TRBJ1-1 TRBD1 TRBV24-1 12 once TGTGCCACCAGTGAACAGGGGGCTGAAGCTTTCTTT CATSEQGAEAFF
TRBJ1-5 NA TRBV24-1 14 NA TGTGCCACCCGTGATTTGGGGGTAGGACAGCCCCAGCATTTT CATRDLGVGQPQHF
TRBJ1-6 TRBD1 TRBV20-1 14 NA TGCAGTGCCCGACCGGGACAGGAGAATTCACCCCTCCACTTT CSARPGQENSPLHF
TRBJ2-3 TRBD1 TRBV12-3/TRBV12-4 15 few TGTGCCAGCAGTGTGGGGACAGGGGTGGGAGATACGCAGTATTTT CASSVGTGVGDTQYF
TRBJ1-1 TRBD1 TRBV25-1 16 few TGTGCCAGCAGTGAATCCGCCGGGACAGGGAACACTGAAGCTTTCTTT CASSESAGTGNTEAFF
TRBJ1-6 NA TRBV20-1 15 few TGCAGTGCCGGAAGGGTCGGAGGGGAAGATTCACCCCTCCACTTT CSAGRVGGEDSPLHF
TRBJ2-3 NA TRBV28 15 many TGTGCCAGCAGGCCCCTGGGAGGTAGCACAGATACGCAGTATTTT CASRPLGGSTDTQYF
TRBJ2-2 NA TRBV12-3/TRBV12-4 14 NA TGTGCCAGCAGTCAGCGGCCGAACACCGGGGAGCTGTTTTTT CASSQRPNTGELFF
TRBJ2-3 NA TRBV20-1 13 few TGCAGTGCTAGCAAGGGGCTTACAGATACGCAGTATTTT CSASKGLTDTQYF
TRBJ1-2 NA TRBV6-5 14 many TGTGCCAGCAGTTACGGGGTTTCTAACTATGGCTACACCTTC CASSYGVSNYGYTF
TRBJ1-5 NA TRBV7-9 14 few TGTGCCAGCAGCTTCGCGGGTACGGGTCAGCCCCAGCATTTT CASSFAGTGQPQHF
TRBJ1-6 NA TRBV27 12 NA TGTGCCATCATTTACAGGAATTCACCCCTCCACTTT CAIIYRNSPLHF
TRBJ1-2 NA TRBV19 16 NA TGTGCCAGTAGTATACCCTCTACAGCCTCTAACTATGGCTACACCTTC CASSIPSTASNYGYTF
TRBJ1-2 TRBD1 TRBV5-1 14 few TGCGCCAGCAGCCCATGGACAGGGGAGGATGGCTACACCTTC CASSPWTGEDGYTF
TRBJ2-4 TRBD2 TRBV12-3/TRBV12-4 15 NA TGTGCCAGCAGTATAAGGACTAGCCGAGAAAACATTCAGTACTTC CASSIRTSRENIQYF
TRBJ1-4 NA TRBV7-9 17 NA TGTGCCAGCAGCTTAGCGCGTGTGAAGGGGACTAATGAAAAACTGTTTTTT CASSLARVKGTNEKLFF
TRBJ2-3 NA TRBV11-2 14 NA TGTGCCAGCAGACCTAGCCCTAGCACAGATACGCAGTATTTT CASRPSPSTDTQYF
TRBJ2-7 TRBD1 TRBV27 14 NA TGTGCCAGCGGACAGGTCTGGGACTCCTACGAGCAGTACTTC CASGQVWDSYEQYF
TRBJ1-1 NA TRBV28 17 NA TGTGCCAGCAGTTCTGGGGGTCTGGGAGCGTTGAACACTGAAGCTTTCTTT CASSSGGLGALNTEAFF